Following are 23 T cell receptor beta chains from one sample sequenced in a study of cytomegalovirus exposure and HLA in healthy donors. PCR primers comprised 60 Vbeta and 13 Jbeta primers. Sequencing used immunoSEQ multiplex PCR; TCRdb keeps in-frame clones, though not all of them. The sample consists of about 42,000 clones, around 50% of them appearing once. Sequencing was done on a sample of PBMCs. These receptors came from a human donor in good health.

This chain joins TRBV21-1 and TRBJ2-7; the table's D gene call, TRBD2, was not cross checked with the DNA. TRBV21-1 is classified as a pseudogene. CDR3 length equals 17 residues. The chain's CDR3 is CASSPGEDIRLAYEQYF. The CDR3 DNA sequence: TGTGCCAGCAGCCCCGGGGAGGATATCAGGCTTGCCTACGAGCAGTACTTC.

The J gene is TRBJ1-1, the V gene TRBV1; the tabulated D call, TRBD1, remains unverified against the DNA. TRBV1 is recorded as a pseudogene. There are 11 residues in the CDR3. In nucleotides, the CDR3 is TGCACCAGCACCACGGGGACAGAGCCTTTCTTT. Its translation is CTSTTGTEPFF.

This clone turned up a few times. CDR3 in DNA: TGTGCCAGCAGCTACGAGGGGGGGTACAATGAGCAGTTCTTC. It codes for CASSYEGGYNEQFF. The chain uses TRBV6-6 and TRBJ2-1, with D possibly matching TRBD2 (7 bases). There are 14 residues in the CDR3. The V and J ends lost 6 bases and 4 bases respectively, with 13 bases between them. The germline CDR1 and CDR2 sequences are MNHNY and SVGAGI (reference sequence).

This clone appeared a few times. The chain is built from TRBV29-1 and TRBJ1-2; 8 nucleotides align to TRBD1. CDR1 SQVTM and CDR2 ANQGSEA come from the germline V gene. V dropped 7 bases and J dropped 6; count of bases not matched to a gene: 16. This CDR3 region has 15 residues. The CDR3 nucleotides are TGCAGCGCCGCAAGAGAAGGACAGGGAGATGATGGCTACACCTTC. Translation gives CSAAREGQGDDGYTF.

The chain recombines TRBV19 with TRBJ2-3; 11 bases align to TRBD2. The CDR3 is 16 amino acids. J gave up 6 bases and V 5 bases, and 10 bases lay outside the gene matches. From germline, CDR1 is LNHDA and CDR2 SQIVND (reference sequence). DNA for the CDR3: TGTGCCAGTAGTGGGGCTACTAGCGGGGGAGGTGATACGCAGTATTTT. Translation gives CASSGATSGGGDTQYF.

This clone occurred a few times. The chain has TRBV5-5 and TRBJ1-1; weak D call: TRBD1 (5 bases). This CDR3 is built from 15 residues. With 3 bases removed from V and 1 base from J, the gap between germline ends came to 13 bases. In germline, CDR1 is SGHKS, CDR2 YYEKEE (reference sequence). In DNA form, the CDR3 reads TGTGCCAGCAGCTCACATGACAGAGCGAACACTGAAGCTTTCTTT. The encoded protein is CASSSHDRANTEAFF.

This chain connects TRBV18 to TRBJ2-7; TRBD2 is a possible D gene (6 bases). The germline CDR1 and CDR2 sequences are KGHSH and LQKENI. This CDR3 comprises 13 residues. V lost 2 bases and J 3 bases, leaving 8 bases between the germline ends. CDR3 DNA sequence: TGTGCCAGCTCACCAGGAGGGTTCTACGAGCAGTACTTC. It yields the protein CASSPGGFYEQYF. Based on the CDR3 plus reference TRBV18 and TRBJ2-7, the full variable domain is NAGVMQNPRHLVRRRGQEARLRCSPMKGHSHVYWYRQLPEEGLKFMVYLQKENIIDESGMPKERFSAEFPKEGPSILRIQQVVRGDSAAYFCASSPGGFYEQYFGPGTRLTVT.

The chain is built from TRBV28 and TRBJ1-2, with a weak D call TRBD1 (5 bases). Germline V gene data show CDR1 as MDHEN and CDR2 as SYDVKM. The CDR3 is 11 amino acids. Trimming left V 6 bases short and J 5 bases short, with 7 bases between. The DNA of the CDR3 is TGTGCCAGCAGCCGGGGGTATGGCTACACCTTC. It translates to CASSRGYGYTF.

This chain connects TRBV5-4 to TRBJ2-1, with 11 nucleotides matching TRBD2. Per germline, CDR1 SGHNT and CDR2 YYREEE (reference sequence). This CDR3 has 18 residues. J was trimmed by 0 bases and V by 2 bases; bases with no gene match: 7. CDR3 DNA: TGTGCCAGCAGCTTTCCAGGGACTAGCGGAAACTCCTACAATGAGCAGTTCTTC. Protein: CASSFPGTSGNSYNEQFF.

V gene TRBV6-6 combines with J gene TRBJ2-7; 14 nucleotides match TRBD2. V shed 1 base, J shed 4 bases, and the junction held 3 bases outside the gene matches. The CDR3 has 16 amino acids. CDR1 is MNHNY and CDR2 is SVGAGI in the germline V gene (reference sequence). CDR3 coding DNA: TGTGCCAGCAGTTACTTCGGGACTAGCGGGGGATACGAGCAGTACTTC. Its protein product is CASSYFGTSGGYEQYF.

This clone was found a few times. V usage is TRBV5-4 and J usage is TRBJ2-5, with TRBD1 identical over 7 bases. The CDR3 contains 15 residues. CDR1 is SGHNT and CDR2 is YYREEE in the germline V gene (reference sequence). V was clipped by 0 bases and J by 1 base; unmatched bases: 3. The CDR3 here is CASSLGGQLQETQYF. The CDR3 DNA follows: TGTGCCAGCAGCTTGGGGGGACAGCTCCAAGAGACCCAGTACTTC.

By sample fraction, this clone is medium-sized. The chain combines TRBV5-4 with TRBJ2-7; 9 bases line up with TRBD1. Germline V CDR1 and CDR2: SGHNT, YYREEE (reference sequence). This CDR3 has 14 residues. V gave up 4 bases and J gave up 3 bases; unmatched junction bases: 5. The CDR3 DNA reads TGTGCCAGCAGCCGCGGGACAGGGAGCTACGAGCAGTACTTC. Its translation is CASSRGTGSYEQYF.

The chain combines TRBV19 with TRBJ2-7, with D uncertain. Per the germline V gene, CDR1 is LNHDA and CDR2 is SQIVND (reference sequence). With 3 bases removed from V and 4 bases from J, the gap between germline ends came to 4 bases. The CDR3 sequence is 11 residues long. CDR3 in DNA: TGTGCCAGTAGTATGGAGTACGAGCAGTACTTC. Amino acids: CASSMEYEQYF. The full variable domain, with the rest looked up from reference TRBV19 and TRBJ2-7, is DGGITQSPKYLFRKEGQNVTLSCEQNLNHDAMYWYRQDPGQGLRLIYYSQIVNDFQKGDIAEGYSVSREKKESFPLTVTSAQKNPTAFYLCASSMEYEQYFGPGTRLTVT.

The chain combines TRBV7-2 with TRBJ2-1; TRBD2 agrees at 13 bases. The V gene end was trimmed by 1 base and the J gene end by 6 bases; junction bases not matched to a gene: 0. This CDR3 contains 15 residues. The germline gives CDR1 SGHTA, CDR2 FQGNSA. In DNA, the CDR3 is TGTGCCAGCAGCTTAGGACTAGCGGGGGGCAATGAGCAGTTCTTC. Its translation is CASSLGLAGGNEQFF. Based on the CDR3 plus reference TRBV7-2 and TRBJ2-1, the full variable domain is GAGVSQSPSNKVTEKGKDVELRCDPISGHTALYWYRQSLGQGLEFLIYFQGNSAPDKSGLPSDRFSAERTGGSVSTLTIQRTQQEDSAVYLCASSLGLAGGNEQFFGPGTRLTVL.

This chain joins TRBV18 and TRBJ2-1, with TRBD2 matching over 13 bases. The length of the CDR3 is 15 residues. CDR1 is KGHSH and CDR2 is LQKENI in the germline V gene. V was clipped by 3 bases and J by 10 bases; unmatched bases: 6. The CDR3 nucleotides read TGTGCCAGCTCACCTGGACTAGCGGGAGCGTCCGAGCAGTTCTTC. Amino acid sequence: CASSPGLAGASEQFF.

This clone turned up a few times. This chain connects TRBV5-6 to TRBJ2-7; no reliable D call. There are 13 residues in the CDR3. CDR1 and CDR2 (germline): SGHDT, YYEEEE. V was cut by 4 bases and J by 0 bases, with 8 bases left in between. The CDR3 sequence: CASSSGHSYEQYF. The CDR3 DNA reads as TGTGCCAGCAGCAGTGGCCACTCCTACGAGCAGTACTTC.

The chain uses TRBV5-4 and TRBJ2-1; 8 bases are shared with TRBD1. The CDR3 loop spans 14 amino acids. Looked up from germline, CDR1 is SGHNT and CDR2 is YYREEE (reference sequence). Germline trimming cut 3 bases from V and 4 bases from J; bases unmatched to any gene: 3. The CDR3 is CASSSTGGYNEQFF. Written as DNA, the CDR3 is TGTGCCAGCAGCTCTACAGGGGGTTACAATGAGCAGTTCTTC.

The genes are TRBV30 and TRBJ1-6; 7 nucleotides match TRBD1. J gave up 7 bases and V 5 bases, and 8 bases lay outside the gene matches. From germline, CDR1 is GTSNPN and CDR2 SVGIG (reference sequence). The CDR3 has 14 residues. In DNA form, the CDR3 reads TGTGCCTGGCGACAGGGTTCGGCGAATTCACCCCTCCACTTT. It is translated as CAWRQGSANSPLHF.

This clone came up a few times. The chain is built from TRBV29-1 and TRBJ1-1; TRBD1 might be the D (5 bases). Germline V lookup: CDR1 SQVTM, CDR2 ANQGSEA. The CDR3 sequence is 12 residues long. The ends were cut back, 4 bases at V and 7 bases at J, with 13 bases in the middle. CDR3 coding DNA: TGCAGCGTTGGCCGACAGTTAAATGAAGCTTTCTTT. Translating gives CSVGRQLNEAFF.

The rearrangement uses TRBV11-1 and TRBJ2-7, with 12 positions matching TRBD1. The CDR3 has 15 residues. Trimming cost V 5 bases and J 6 bases; bases outside gene matches: 8. Germline V gene lookup returns CDR1 SGHAT and CDR2 FQDESV (reference sequence). The CDR3 DNA reads as TGTGCCAGCAGCCAAGCCGGGACAGGGGGCGGCGAGCAGTACTTC. Amino acid sequence: CASSQAGTGGGEQYF.

This clone was detected a few times. The chain couples TRBV5-4 to TRBJ2-7, with 16 bases lining up with TRBD2. Germline lookup yields CDR1 SGHNT and CDR2 YYREEE (reference sequence). V shed 4 bases, J shed 7 bases, and the junction held 8 bases outside the gene matches. The CDR3 is made up of 16 amino acids. Written as DNA, the CDR3 is TGTGCCAGCAGCCCGGGACTAGCGGGAGGGCCGGGGGAGCAGTACTTC. It yields the protein CASSPGLAGGPGEQYF.

This clone is medium-sized by share. The chain employs TRBV9 and TRBJ2-7; 7 bases are shared with TRBD2. Germline CDR1 is SGDLS and CDR2 is YYNGEE. The CDR3 runs 15 residues. Trimming at V came to 4 bases and at J to 2 bases, leaving 9 bases not matched to a gene. The CDR3: CASSFQAGPTYEQYF. As DNA, the CDR3 is TGTGCCAGCAGCTTCCAAGCGGGACCCACCTACGAGCAGTACTTC.

This chain joins TRBV29-1 and TRBJ1-2; D gene uncertain. Germline assignment: CDR1 SQVTM and CDR2 ANQGSEA. The CDR3 contains 13 residues. V lost 4 bases, J lost 0 bases, and 9 bases lay in between. The CDR3 DNA reads as TGCAGCGTTGGAGGGAAGACTAACTATGGCTACACCTTC. Its protein product is CSVGGKTNYGYTF. Looking up the rest from reference TRBV29-1 and TRBJ1-2 gives the full variable domain: SAVISQKPSRDICQRGTSLTIQCQVDSQVTMMFWYRQQPGQSLTLIATANQGSEATYESGFVIDKFPISRPNLTFSTLTVSNMSPEDSSIYLCSVGGKTNYGYTFGSGTRLTVV.